The 31 T cell receptor beta chains below come from one sample, sequenced in a study of cytomegalovirus exposure and HLA in healthy donors. PCR employed 60 Vbeta and 13 Jbeta primers. TCRdb's copy holds only in-frame clones and misses some; the assay was immunoSEQ multiplex PCR. The sample lists roughly 150,000 clones; about 80% were seen once. Sequenced material: PBMCs. These receptors originate from a man younger than 35 in good health and CMV-seropositive.

The sample holds one count of this clone. This rearrangement joins TRBV7-9 to TRBJ2-5; the D gene is possibly TRBD2 (6 bases). Germline assignment: CDR1 SEHNR and CDR2 FQNEAQ (reference sequence). The germline V and J ends were trimmed by 1 base and 2 bases, with 11 bases remaining between them. There are 15 residues in the CDR3. In nucleotides, the CDR3 is TGTGCCAGCAGCTTAGGATGGGGGGATCAAGAGACCCAGTACTTC. As protein: CASSLGWGDQETQYF.

The CDR3 nucleotides read TGTGCCAGCAGTTCCGGACTAGCGGGTCTTGCTGAGCAGTTCTTC. Its protein product is CASSSGLAGLAEQFF. This sequence joins TRBV27 and TRBJ2-1; 11 nucleotides match TRBD2. Germline trimming cut 4 bases from V and 9 bases from J; bases unmatched to any gene: 8. In germline, CDR1 is MNHEY, CDR2 SMNVEV (reference sequence). This CDR3 has 15 amino acids.

This sequence joins TRBV5-1 and TRBJ2-4, with 11 bases identical to TRBD2. This CDR3 has 16 residues. V trimming: 7 bases; J trimming: 1 base; junction bases outside the gene matches: 7. The germline CDR1 and CDR2 sequences are SGHRS and YFSETQ. The CDR3 reads CASSSTSGSAKNIQYF. The DNA of the CDR3 is TGCGCCAGCTCGAGCACTAGCGGGAGTGCCAAAAACATTCAGTACTTC.

This chain connects TRBV6-1 to TRBJ2-7, with 7 nucleotides matching TRBD1. CDR1 and CDR2 from the germline V gene are MNHNS and SASEGT. CDR3 size: 14 residues. V trimming: 7 bases; J trimming: 3 bases; junction bases outside the gene matches: 9. The CDR3: CASTRRDSNYEQYF. CDR3 nucleotides: TGTGCCAGCACCCGTCGGGACAGCAACTACGAGCAGTACTTC.

The genes are TRBV21-1 and TRBJ2-2; the table calls TRBD2, which could not be checked here. TRBV21-1 is recorded as a pseudogene. There are 19 residues in the CDR3. The CDR3 sequence is CASRTSGSFDLVNTGELFF. The DNA of the CDR3 is TGTGCCAGCCGTACTAGCGGGAGCTTCGACCTCGTGAACACCGGGGAGCTGTTTTTT.

This chain connects TRBV7-9 to TRBJ2-1; 10 nucleotides align to TRBD2. The germline CDR1 and CDR2 sequences are SEHNR and FQNEAQ (reference sequence). The ends lost 5 bases at V and 8 bases at J; junction bases unmatched: 12. This CDR3 contains 16 residues. CDR3 nucleotides: TGTGCCAGCAGCCACGCCCGGCTAGCGGGAGTGGATGAGCAGTTCTTC. Its translation is CASSHARLAGVDEQFF.

J is TRBJ2-7 and V is TRBV30, with D tentatively TRBD2 (6 bases). V was shortened by 2 bases and J by 5 bases, with 16 bases between the two germline ends. The CDR3 is 14 residues long. The germline CDR1 and CDR2 sequences are GTSNPN and SVGIG (reference sequence). The CDR3 spells CAWSQGGTFNEQYF. The DNA for the CDR3 is TGTGCCTGGAGTCAGGGCGGGACGTTTAACGAGCAGTACTTC.

Concerning this clone: A far bigger clonotype differs at one base, so this is likely a read error. The V call is TRBV7-6, the J call TRBJ1-1; unclear D gene. The V end was cut by 5 bases, the J end by 4 bases, with 8 bases between. CDR3 size: 12 residues. The germline V gene has CDR1 SGHVS and CDR2 FNYEAQ. Here the CDR3 reads CASSPRGTEAFF. In DNA, the CDR3 is TGTGCCAGCAGCCCCCGGGGCACTGAAGCTTTCTTT.

J is TRBJ1-4 and V is TRBV9, with TRBD1 matching 8 bases. Germline V lookup: CDR1 SGDLS, CDR2 YYNGEE. The V segment lost 0 bases and the J segment 5 bases; nucleotides outside the gene matches: 0. The CDR3 is 14 residues long. The CDR3 DNA reads as TGTGCCAGCAGCGTAGGGACAGGGAATGAAAAACTGTTTTTT. Its translation is CASSVGTGNEKLFF.

The rearrangement joins TRBV28 to TRBJ2-6; no clear D. Germline V gene sequence: CDR1 MDHEN, CDR2 SYDVKM. This CDR3 contains 14 residues. V shed 2 bases and J shed 4 bases, with 6 bases lying between them. In DNA form, the CDR3 reads TGTGCCAGCAGTTTACAGTCCGGGGCCAACGTCCTGACTTTC. Protein sequence: CASSLQSGANVLTF.

V is TRBV4-3 and J is TRBJ2-7; 9 bases align to TRBD1. CDR1 and CDR2 (germline): LGHNA, YSLEER. Trimming cost V 2 bases and J 4 bases; bases outside gene matches: 9. CDR3 size: 16 residues. CDR3 DNA sequence: TGCGCCAGCAGCCAATCCTGGGACAGGGCTGGGTACGAGCAGTACTTC. This codes for CASSQSWDRAGYEQYF.

The V gene is TRBV4-3, the J gene TRBJ1-1; D gene ambiguous. Germline V gene sequence: CDR1 LGHNA, CDR2 YSLEER. The CDR3 length is 15 residues. V was trimmed by 0 bases and J by 6 bases, leaving 14 bases between them. CDR3 nucleotide sequence: TGCGCCAGCAGCCAAGAGGTCTCGGGAAGAGCTGAAGCTTTCTTT. Translating gives CASSQEVSGRAEAFF.

The chain joins TRBV9 to TRBJ2-2; no firm D call. Germline V gives CDR1 SGDLS, CDR2 YYNGEE. V dropped 1 base and J dropped 6 bases, with 7 bases sitting between them. The CDR3 runs 13 residues. The CDR3 sequence is CASSVRGAGELFF. The CDR3 coding sequence is TGTGCCAGCAGCGTAAGAGGTGCCGGGGAGCTGTTTTTT. Full variable domain (rest looked up from reference TRBV9 and TRBJ2-2): DSGVTQTPKHLITATGQRVTLRCSPRSGDLSVYWYQQSLDQGLQFLIQYYNGEERAKGNILERFSAQQFPDLHSELNLSSLELGDSALYFCASSVRGAGELFFGEGSRLTVL.

The J gene is TRBJ2-2, the V gene TRBV5-1; 10 positions match TRBD2. Germline assignment: CDR1 SGHRS and CDR2 YFSETQ. The CDR3 is made up of 15 amino acids. The junction had 4 bases not matched to a gene; V was cut back by 1 base and J by 7 bases. Here the CDR3 reads CASSLSGGAFGELFF. DNA of the CDR3: TGCGCCAGCAGCTTGAGCGGGGGGGCCTTCGGGGAGCTGTTTTTT. The complete variable domain, with remaining parts taken from reference TRBV5-1 and TRBJ2-2, reads KAGVTQTPRYLIKTRGQQVTLSCSPISGHRSVSWYQQTPGQGLQFLFEYFSETQRNKGNFPGRFSGRQFSNSRSEMNVSTLELGDSALYLCASSLSGGAFGELFFGEGSRLTVL.

The chain employs TRBV5-1 and TRBJ1-3, with D unresolved. The CDR3 has 15 amino acids. V lost 4 bases to trimming and J lost 0 bases, with 11 bases between them. Germline CDR1 SGHRS, CDR2 YFSETQ. CDR3 loop: CASSTGHSSGNTIYF. Here the CDR3 DNA reads TGCGCCAGCAGCACTGGTCACAGCTCTGGAAACACCATATATTTT. Supplemented by reference TRBV5-1 and TRBJ1-3, the full variable domain reads KAGVTQTPRYLIKTRGQQVTLSCSPISGHRSVSWYQQTPGQGLQFLFEYFSETQRNKGNFPGRFSGRQFSNSRSEMNVSTLELGDSALYLCASSTGHSSGNTIYFGEGSWLTVV.

This chain uses TRBV18 with TRBJ1-5; D may be TRBD1 (6 bases). Looked up from germline, CDR1 is KGHSH and CDR2 is LQKENI. CDR3 length equals 15 residues. V was clipped by 6 bases and J by 4 bases, with 16 bases between them. CDR3 sequence (DNA): TGTGCCAGCTCCGCCCTGGACAGTAAGAATCAGCCCCAGCATTTT. Amino acids: CASSALDSKNQPQHF.

The chain recombines TRBV6-5 with TRBJ1-2, with TRBD1 identical over 8 bases. Germline trimming cut 7 bases from V and 8 bases from J; bases unmatched to any gene: 12. The CDR3 runs to 14 residues. The germline gives CDR1 MNHEY, CDR2 SVGAGI. This chain's CDR3 is CASIRDRRAGGYTF. As DNA, the CDR3 is TGTGCCAGCATAAGGGACAGGAGGGCCGGGGGCTACACCTTC.

This clone was picked up a small number of times. The chain couples TRBV5-1 to TRBJ2-7; 7 positions match TRBD2. V dropped 0 bases and J dropped 6; count of bases not matched to a gene: 6. The germline CDR1 and CDR2 sequences are SGHRS and YFSETQ. This CDR3 has 14 residues. CDR3 in DNA: TGCGCCAGCAGCTTGGATCCCTCGGGAGGCGAGCAGTACTTC. This codes for CASSLDPSGGEQYF.

The gene calls are TRBV19 and TRBJ1-2, with TRBD1 matching over 11 bases. Looked up from germline, CDR1 is LNHDA and CDR2 is SQIVND (reference sequence). The CDR3 runs 12 residues. The J segment lost 4 bases and the V segment lost 9 bases, leaving 1 base of the junction unmatched. The CDR3 loop reads CASGTGGYGYTF. DNA of the CDR3: TGTGCCAGCGGGACAGGGGGCTATGGCTACACCTTC.

This clone was seen once. The chain uses TRBV5-6 and TRBJ1-1; no clear D. Germline V gene sequence: CDR1 SGHDT, CDR2 YYEEEE. CDR3 length: 15 amino acids. With 3 bases removed from V and 5 bases from J, the gap between germline ends came to 17 bases. The CDR3 DNA sequence: TGTGCCAGCAGCTCGATGGTATCGGCGGCGACTGAAGCTTTCTTT. Amino acid sequence: CASSSMVSAATEAFF.

The chain uses TRBV5-1 and TRBJ1-4; the D gene is possibly TRBD1 (6 bases). The CDR3 has 14 amino acids. Germline CDR1 and CDR2: SGHRS and YFSETQ. Trimming shortened V by 4 bases and J by 6 bases, and 13 bases separated the two germline ends. The chain's CDR3 is CASSPGDGYEKLFF. CDR3 bases: TGCGCCAGCAGCCCAGGGGACGGGTATGAAAAACTGTTTTTT.

This clone was counted a few times. The chain links TRBV19 to TRBJ1-4; D may be TRBD1 (5 bases). This CDR3 is 15 amino acids long. V gave up 2 bases and J gave up 8 bases, with 15 bases separating them. Germline V gives CDR1 LNHDA, CDR2 SQIVND (reference sequence). CDR3 coding DNA: TGTGCCAGTAGTATACTCGGGGGTGCTGGAGAAAAACTGTTTTTT. Translated: CASSILGGAGEKLFF.

The rearrangement joins TRBV7-2 to TRBJ2-1; 13 bases align to TRBD2. The V and J ends lost 2 bases and 4 bases, in that order; junction bases with no gene match: 2. The germline CDR1 and CDR2 sequences are SGHTA and FQGNSA. The CDR3 is made up of 16 amino acids. CDR3 DNA: TGTGCCAGCAGCTTACGACTAGCGGGAGGATACAATGAGCAGTTCTTC. Protein sequence: CASSLRLAGGYNEQFF.

The chain carries TRBV4-3 and TRBJ2-3, with D possibly being TRBD2 (6 bases). Germline V lookup: CDR1 LGHNA, CDR2 YSLEER. This CDR3 has 15 amino acids. V lost 1 base and J lost 6, with 14 bases in between. CDR3 protein: CASSQGGTGRDTQYF. As DNA, the CDR3 is TGCGCCAGCAGCCAAGGGGGGACTGGCCGGGATACGCAGTATTTT.

This clone showed up just a few times. The chain combines TRBV30 with TRBJ1-5, with D possibly TRBD1 on 6 matching bases. The germline V gene has CDR1 GTSNPN and CDR2 SVGIG (reference sequence). This CDR3 is built from 15 residues. V was pared by 2 bases and J by 1 base, with 12 bases between. CDR3 loop: CAWSSGTLSNQPQHF. CDR3 bases: TGTGCCTGGAGTAGTGGGACACTAAGCAATCAGCCCCAGCATTTT.

The V call is TRBV4-1, the J call TRBJ2-5, with D possibly matching TRBD2 (7 bases). The DNA matches TRBJ2-7 better at its end, which makes the J call doubtful. This CDR3 has 13 residues. The V gene's germline CDR1 is MGHRA and CDR2 YSYEKL. The CDR3 spells CASRAGASYEQYF. The CDR3 DNA sequence: TGCGCCAGCAGGGCGGGGGCCAGCTACGAGCAGTACTTC.

There are a few counts of this clone. The chain uses TRBV27 and TRBJ1-1; D not resolved. Germline CDR1 reads MNHEY; CDR2 reads SMNVEV (reference sequence). V was shortened by 5 bases and J by 3 bases, with 16 bases between the two germline ends. This CDR3 has 15 residues. CDR3 sequence (DNA): TGTGCCAGCAGTCCCGGCACAGCGGCTCACACTGAAGCTTTCTTT. Amino acids: CASSPGTAAHTEAFF.

This chain joins TRBV5-6 and TRBJ2-5; TRBD2 aligns across 7 bases. The germline CDR1 and CDR2 sequences are SGHDT and YYEEEE. This CDR3 contains 12 residues. V shed 4 bases and J 6 bases; nucleotides not matched to a gene: 3. This CDR3 reads CASSPGGKTQYF. The CDR3 nucleotides are TGTGCCAGCAGCCCCGGGGGGAAGACCCAGTACTTC.

The chain is built from TRBV6-5 and TRBJ2-5; D possibly corresponds to TRBD1 (5 bases). The J call may be incorrect, as the DNA end agrees better with TRBJ2-7. Germline assignment: CDR1 MNHEY and CDR2 SVGAGI. CDR3 size: 16 residues. The CDR3 sequence: CASSYSIGRESYEQYF. CDR3 DNA: TGTGCCAGCAGTTACTCGATCGGCAGGGAATCCTACGAGCAGTACTTC.

J is TRBJ2-7 and V is TRBV4-3; a weak D match, TRBD2 (7 bases). The CDR3 covers 16 residues. Germline assignment: CDR1 LGHNA and CDR2 YSLEER. V was shortened by 1 base and J by 5 bases, with 18 bases between the two germline ends. The CDR3 DNA sequence: TGCGCCAGCAGCCAAGCTGAGGGGGAGGGCCACCACGAGCAGTACTTC. As protein: CASSQAEGEGHHEQYF.

V and J are TRBV4-1 and TRBJ2-7; 9 nucleotides align to TRBD1. The CDR3 length is 15 residues. Losses at the gene ends were 4 bases for V and 3 bases for J; bases not matched to a gene: 7. Germline V gene lookup returns CDR1 MGHRA and CDR2 YSYEKL. Here the CDR3 DNA reads TGCGCCAGCAGCCCCCAATCGACAGGGGGCTACGAGCAGTACTTC. It specifies CASSPQSTGGYEQYF.